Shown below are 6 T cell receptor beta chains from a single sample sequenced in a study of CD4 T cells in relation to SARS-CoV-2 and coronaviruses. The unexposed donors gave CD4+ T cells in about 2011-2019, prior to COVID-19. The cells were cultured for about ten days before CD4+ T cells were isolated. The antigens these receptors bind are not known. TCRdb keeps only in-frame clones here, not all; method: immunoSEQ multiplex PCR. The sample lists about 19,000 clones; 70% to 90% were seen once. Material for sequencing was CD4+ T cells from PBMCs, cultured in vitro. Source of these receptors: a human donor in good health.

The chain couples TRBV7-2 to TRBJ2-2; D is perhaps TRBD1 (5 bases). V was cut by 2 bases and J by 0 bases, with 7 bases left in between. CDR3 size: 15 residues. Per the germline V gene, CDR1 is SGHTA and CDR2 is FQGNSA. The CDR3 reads CASSLQQANTGELFF. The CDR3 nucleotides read TGTGCCAGCAGCTTACAACAGGCGAACACCGGGGAGCTGTTTTTT.

DNA of the CDR3: TGCGCCAGCAGCCCACAAAGGACAGACAGATACGAGCAGTACTTC. Its translation is CASSPQRTDRYEQYF. The chain combines TRBV5-1 with TRBJ2-7, with D perhaps TRBD1 (6 bases). V was clipped by 4 bases and J by 4 bases, with 18 bases between them. Germline loops: CDR1 SGHRS, CDR2 YFSETQ. This CDR3 comprises 15 residues.

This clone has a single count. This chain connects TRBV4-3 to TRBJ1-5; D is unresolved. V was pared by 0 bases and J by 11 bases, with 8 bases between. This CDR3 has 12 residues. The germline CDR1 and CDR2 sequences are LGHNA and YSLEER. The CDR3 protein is CASSQDLGTQHF. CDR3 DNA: TGCGCCAGCAGCCAAGATTTAGGGACCCAGCATTTT.

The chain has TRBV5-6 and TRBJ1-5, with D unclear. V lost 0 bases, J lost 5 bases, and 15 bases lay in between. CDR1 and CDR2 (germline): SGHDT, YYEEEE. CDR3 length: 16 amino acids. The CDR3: CASSLERAEPYQPQHF. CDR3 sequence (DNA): TGTGCCAGCAGCTTGGAGAGAGCCGAGCCTTATCAGCCCCAGCATTTT.

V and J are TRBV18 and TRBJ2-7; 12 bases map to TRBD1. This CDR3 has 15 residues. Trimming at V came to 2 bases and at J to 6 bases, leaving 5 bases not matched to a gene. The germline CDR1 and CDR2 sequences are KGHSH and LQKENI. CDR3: CASSPSGTGGLEQYF. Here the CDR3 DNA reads TGTGCCAGCTCACCATCCGGGACAGGGGGCCTCGAGCAGTACTTC.

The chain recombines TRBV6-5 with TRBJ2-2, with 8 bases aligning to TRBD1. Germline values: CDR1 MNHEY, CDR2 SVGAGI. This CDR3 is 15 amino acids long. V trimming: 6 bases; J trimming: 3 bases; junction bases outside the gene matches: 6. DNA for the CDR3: TGTGCCAGCAGACCCGGACAGGGATACACCGGGGAGCTGTTTTTT. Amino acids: CASRPGQGYTGELFF.